The clone carrying this TCR beta chain was counted only a few times. Its antigen is still unknown. Germline CDR1 is SGHTA and CDR2 is FQGTGA. The CDR3 runs 15 residues. Trimming stripped 0 bases from V and 7 bases from J, with 16 bases between. The source of the sample is a study of T cells after yellow fever vaccination. The study's findings and limits: On re-exposure, the response was weaker but peaked faster, at day 5 versus 15. Booster sampling recovered most clones from primary vaccination (96% CD4, approximately 88% CD8). FACS-sorted repertoires could contain abundant clonotypes contaminating from the bulk population.

Via MiXCR, TCRdb re-called the 5' RACE reads, giving one row per CDR3 protein. The data show 620,000 or so distinct CDR3 sequences, around 16% seen once. This clonotype was obtained from a man aged 18 to 29 who received the YFV17D yellow fever vaccine. Sequencing used PBMCs, obtained 4 to 5 days after the first yellow fever vaccination. The chain is built from TRBV7-3 and TRBJ2-7; no firm D call. CDR3 nucleotide sequence: TGTGCCAGCAGCTTAACGGACCAGTCCCCTACTGAGCAGTACTTC. Its protein product is CASSLTDQSPTEQYF.